A single sample is the source of the 31 T cell receptor beta chains below, sequenced in a study of T cell responses to AZD1222 COVID-19 vaccine. The assay was immunoSEQ multiplex PCR, and TCRdb's table has in-frame clones only and misses some. The table includes approximately 110,000 clones, around nine tenths detected once. This specimen was peripheral blood, taken on day 0 of AZD1222 vaccination. All receptors derive from an adult in good health.

The gene calls are TRBV6-5 and TRBJ1-3, with a possible D match to TRBD1 (6 bases). In germline, CDR1 is MNHEY, CDR2 SVGAGI. There are 14 residues in the CDR3. Trimming stripped 6 bases from V and 4 bases from J, with 13 bases between. The CDR3 region is CASSQQGTGNTIYF. The CDR3 nucleotides are TGTGCCAGCAGCCAACAGGGAACCGGAAACACCATATATTTT.

The chain has TRBV19 and TRBJ2-2; no reliable D call. The CDR3 length is 16 residues. Trimming cost V 6 bases and J 7 bases, with 21 bases left between them. Germline CDR1 LNHDA, CDR2 SQIVND (reference sequence). The CDR3 loop is CASSRPGSRAHGELFF. The CDR3 region has the DNA TGTGCCAGTAGCCGACCCGGGTCCCGGGCACACGGGGAGCTGTTTTTT.

This chain connects TRBV7-6 to TRBJ2-7, with D possibly matching TRBD2 (6 bases). Trimming removed 5 bases at V and 0 bases at J, with 8 bases between. Germline V gene data show CDR1 as SGHVS and CDR2 as FNYEAQ. CDR3 size: 13 residues. CDR3 amino acids: CASSGSGSYEQYF. The CDR3 DNA reads TGTGCCAGCAGCGGTAGCGGCTCCTACGAGCAGTACTTC. Filled out from reference TRBV7-6 and TRBJ2-7, the complete variable domain reads GAGVSQSPRYKVTKRGQDVALRCDPISGHVSLYWYRQALGQGPEFLTYFNYEAQQDKSGLPNDRFSAERPEGSISTLTIQRTEQRDSAMYRCASSGSGSYEQYFGPGTRLTVT.

J is TRBJ1-3 and V is TRBV11-2; D gene ambiguous. V was clipped by 2 bases and J by 8 bases, with 13 bases between them. The CDR3 is 14 amino acids. Germline CDR1 and CDR2: SGHAT and FQNNGV. The DNA for the CDR3 is TGTGCCAGCAGCTTAAGACTTTTAGCGGACACCATATATTTT. It encodes CASSLRLLADTIYF.

This clone was counted only a few times. The V gene is TRBV10-3, the J gene TRBJ1-3, with D maybe TRBD1 (5 bases). Germline CDR1 reads ENHRY; CDR2 reads SYGVKD. The CDR3 consists of 14 residues. With 10 bases removed from V and 2 bases from J, the gap between germline ends came to 15 bases. This CDR3 is CATKGWGTGNTIYF. The CDR3 nucleotides are TGTGCCACCAAAGGCTGGGGGACTGGAAACACCATATATTTT.

J is TRBJ1-2 and V is TRBV2; no reliable D call. Trimming removed 1 base at V and 7 bases at J, with 10 bases between. CDR1 and CDR2 (germline): SNHLY, FYNNEI. There are 13 residues in the CDR3. CDR3 protein: CASSEVRLGGYTF. The CDR3 DNA follows: TGTGCCAGCAGTGAAGTCCGACTCGGTGGCTACACCTTC.

The chain carries TRBV9 and TRBJ1-3; perhaps TRBD1 as D (6 bases). This CDR3 is built from 17 residues. Trimming left V 2 bases short and J 1 base short, with 16 bases between. Looked up from germline, CDR1 is SGDLS and CDR2 is YYNGEE. The chain's CDR3 is CASSVSVRGRSGNTIYF. CDR3 DNA: TGTGCCAGCAGCGTTTCGGTCAGGGGAAGGTCTGGAAACACCATATATTTT. Full variable domain (missing parts from reference TRBV9 and TRBJ1-3): DSGVTQTPKHLITATGQRVTLRCSPRSGDLSVYWYQQSLDQGLQFLIQYYNGEERAKGNILERFSAQQFPDLHSELNLSSLELGDSALYFCASSVSVRGRSGNTIYFGEGSWLTVV.

The V and J genes are TRBV3-1 (or the pseudogene TRBV3-2) and TRBJ1-5, with 7 bases identical to TRBD1. The V gene end was trimmed by 1 base and the J gene end by 5 bases; junction bases not matched to a gene: 2. Germline CDR1 is LGHDT and CDR2 is YNNKEL (reference sequence). CDR3 length: 14 amino acids. CDR3 nucleotide sequence: TGTGCCAGCAGCCAAGCGACAGGGCATCAGCCCCAGCATTTT. As protein: CASSQATGHQPQHF.

V gene TRBV7-2 combines with J gene TRBJ2-3; 11 nucleotides align to TRBD2. The V and J ends lost 5 bases and 3 bases, in that order; junction bases with no gene match: 7. The germline CDR1 and CDR2 sequences are SGHTA and FQGNSA. The CDR3 loop spans 16 amino acids. The CDR3 sequence: CASSPRLAGMTDTQYF. For the CDR3, the DNA is TGTGCCAGCAGCCCGCGACTAGCGGGGATGACAGATACGCAGTATTTT.

A single count supports this clone. The CDR3 region is CASTTPGHLETQYF. The CDR3 nucleotides read TGTGCCAGCACTACACCGGGACACCTAGAGACCCAGTACTTC. This chain joins TRBV6-5 and TRBJ2-5, with D tentatively TRBD1 (6 bases). V was cut by 7 bases and J by 4 bases, with 16 bases left in between. The CDR3 is 14 residues long. Germline V lookup: CDR1 MNHEY, CDR2 SVGAGI.

The genes are TRBV25-1 and TRBJ2-7, with 10 bases lining up with TRBD2. CDR3 length: 15 amino acids. Per the germline V gene, CDR1 is MGHDK and CDR2 is SYGVNS. V lost 6 bases, J lost 0 bases, and 5 bases stayed unmatched. CDR3 region: CASSRAGGTSYEQYF. The CDR3 DNA reads TGTGCCAGCAGCAGAGCGGGAGGGACCTCCTACGAGCAGTACTTC.

The chain employs TRBV7-9 and TRBJ1-1; 7 nucleotides line up with TRBD1. The CDR3 has 14 amino acids. Germline trimming cut 11 bases from V and 4 bases from J; bases unmatched to any gene: 13. Germline CDR1 and CDR2: SEHNR and FQNEAQ (reference sequence). CDR3 DNA sequence: TGTGCCGGAACTAGGGGGACAGTCGGCACTGAAGCTTTCTTT. Protein product: CAGTRGTVGTEAFF.

This clone was picked up one time. The chain combines TRBV5-1 with TRBJ2-3; D is unclear. The ends were cut back, 0 bases at V and 4 bases at J, with 9 bases in the middle. This CDR3 has 14 amino acids. CDR1 and CDR2 from the germline V gene are SGHRS and YFSETQ. The CDR3 DNA sequence: TGCGCCAGCAGCTTGGCTGTCGGGCCAGATACGCAGTATTTT. Translation: CASSLAVGPDTQYF.

V gene TRBV27 combines with J gene TRBJ1-1; D gene uncertain. The V gene's germline CDR1 is MNHEY and CDR2 SMNVEV (reference sequence). Deletions cut 3 bases from V and 6 bases from J, with 11 bases between. This CDR3 contains 13 residues. The DNA of the CDR3 is TGTGCCAGCAGTTTGTCGCACAGAGCTGAAGCTTTCTTT. It codes for CASSLSHRAEAFF.

J is TRBJ2-1 and V is TRBV7-8, with 9 bases identical to TRBD2. CDR1 SGHVS and CDR2 FQNEAQ come from the germline V gene. Trimming took 2 bases from V and 0 from J; bases not matched to a gene: 8. CDR3 length: 18 residues. DNA for the CDR3: TGTGCCAGCAGCTTAATGCGACTAGCGGTAAGCTCCTACAATGAGCAGTTCTTC. Protein product: CASSLMRLAVSSYNEQFF.

V and J are TRBV18 and TRBJ2-5; 10 bases agree with TRBD1. The CDR3 is 15 amino acids. Germline CDR1 and CDR2: KGHSH and LQKENI. J was trimmed by 5 bases and V by 3 bases; bases with no gene match: 6. This CDR3 is CASSPMTGGLETQYF. The CDR3 coding sequence is TGTGCCAGCTCACCTATGACAGGGGGCTTGGAGACCCAGTACTTC.

The rearrangement uses TRBV19 and TRBJ2-2; perhaps D is TRBD1 or TRBD2 (5 bases each). V was pared by 6 bases and J by 5 bases, with 19 bases between. This CDR3 is built from 16 residues. Germline V gives CDR1 LNHDA, CDR2 SQIVND (reference sequence). This chain's CDR3 is CASSRDAVLLTGELFF. In DNA form, the CDR3 reads TGTGCCAGTAGCCGGGACGCCGTTCTACTTACCGGGGAGCTGTTTTTT.

The chain has TRBV7-6 and TRBJ2-3; 9 bases fit TRBD2. This CDR3 contains 17 residues. V was pared by 1 base and J by 5 bases, with 10 bases of the junction left unmatched. Germline V gene data show CDR1 as SGHVS and CDR2 as FNYEAQ. CDR3 residues: CASSLVFSAGGLDTQYF. In DNA, the CDR3 is TGTGCCAGCAGCTTAGTTTTTTCTGCGGGAGGGCTAGATACGCAGTATTTT.

V and J are TRBV2 and TRBJ2-3; D may match TRBD1 or TRBD2 (5 bases each). The CDR3 sequence is 13 residues long. Germline loops: CDR1 SNHLY, CDR2 FYNNEI. Between the trimmed V and J ends, which lost 2 bases and 4 bases, there was a span of 7 bases. The CDR3 coding sequence is TGTGCCAGCAGTGAACGGGACGCAGATACGCAGTATTTT. As protein: CASSERDADTQYF.

This clone was detected once. The chain employs TRBV28 and TRBJ1-2; 8 bases are shared with TRBD1. Trimming took 5 bases from V and 5 from J; bases not matched to a gene: 25. Germline CDR1 MDHEN, CDR2 SYDVKM. There are 20 residues in the CDR3. CDR3 in DNA: TGTGCCAGCAGTGCCCCTCCGGGACAGGCGGTAGATGGGATAAGGTATGGCTACACCTTC. Translating gives CASSAPPGQAVDGIRYGYTF.

The J gene is TRBJ2-4, the V gene TRBV5-4; the D call may be TRBD1 or TRBD2 (5 bases each). The CDR3 covers 15 residues. CDR1 is SGHNT, CDR2 YYREEE, per germline (reference sequence). With 0 bases removed from V and 5 bases from J, the gap between germline ends came to 12 bases. The CDR3 coding sequence is TGTGCCAGCAGCTTGGGGGGGAGAATTGAAAACATTCAGTACTTC. It codes for CASSLGGRIENIQYF.

The chain uses TRBV6-5 and TRBJ2-3; the D gene could be TRBD1 or TRBD2 (5 bases each). The CDR3 extends over 15 amino acids. The V end lost 5 bases, the J end lost 2 bases, and 14 bases lay between the germline ends. CDR1 MNHEY and CDR2 SVGAGI come from the germline V gene. In DNA form, the CDR3 reads TGTGCCAGCAGTATGGGGACCTCTCCCACAGATACGCAGTATTTT. Encoded protein: CASSMGTSPTDTQYF.

This chain links TRBV19 with TRBJ2-7, with 14 bases aligning to TRBD2. J was trimmed by 4 bases and V by 5 bases; bases with no gene match: 7. Germline CDR1 is LNHDA and CDR2 is SQIVND (reference sequence). This CDR3 region has 16 residues. Here the CDR3 DNA reads TGTGCCAGTAGTCCGCGACTAGCGGGAGGGCCTTACGAGCAGTACTTC. Translated: CASSPRLAGGPYEQYF.

The V gene is TRBV28, the J gene TRBJ1-1, with 9 positions matching TRBD1. Germline CDR1 MDHEN, CDR2 SYDVKM. V shed 6 bases, J shed 4 bases, and the junction held 9 bases outside the gene matches. This CDR3 comprises 15 residues. DNA of the CDR3: TGTGCCAGCAGAACCCCCGGACAGGGGACCACTGAAGCTTTCTTT. It is translated as CASRTPGQGTTEAFF.

V usage is TRBV2 and J usage is TRBJ2-1; 8 bases align to TRBD2. The CDR3 length is 16 residues. V shed 0 bases and J 2 bases; nucleotides not matched to a gene: 3. The germline CDR1 and CDR2 sequences are SNHLY and FYNNEI. The CDR3 protein is CASSEAGAGAYNEQFF. As DNA, the CDR3 is TGTGCCAGCAGTGAAGCGGGAGCGGGGGCCTACAATGAGCAGTTCTTC.

The chain combines TRBV12-3 or TRBV12-4 with TRBJ1-3, with D uncertain. The V end lost 3 bases, the J end lost 6 bases, and 9 bases lay between the germline ends. CDR3 length equals 13 residues. The CDR3 bases are TGTGCCAGCAGTTTTGGTGTGGAAAACACCATATATTTT. This sequence encodes CASSFGVENTIYF.

This chain uses TRBV9 with TRBJ1-5; tentatively, D is TRBD1 (6 bases). CDR3 size: 13 residues. Deletions cut 6 bases from V and 3 bases from J, with 10 bases between. Per the germline V gene, CDR1 is SGDLS and CDR2 is YYNGEE. CDR3 sequence: CASNSGANQPQHF. In DNA, the CDR3 is TGTGCCAGCAACTCAGGGGCCAATCAGCCCCAGCATTTT.

This clone has just one count. The chain carries TRBV6-5 and TRBJ2-1; no firm D call. V was clipped by 6 bases and J by 9 bases, with 18 bases between them. The CDR3 is 14 residues long. Germline assignment: CDR1 MNHEY and CDR2 SVGAGI. The CDR3 nucleotides read TGTGCCAGCAGATTCTTATGGTTAGTGAGTGAGCAGTTCTTC. Its protein product is CASRFLWLVSEQFF.

The chain is built from TRBV12-3 or TRBV12-4 and TRBJ1-3; maybe TRBD1 (6 bases). CDR3 size: 13 residues. V was cut by 3 bases and J by 8 bases, with 11 bases left in between. CDR3 DNA: TGTGCCAGCAGTTTTTGGGGGGCTGACACCATATATTTT. This sequence encodes CASSFWGADTIYF.

The chain joins TRBV27 to TRBJ2-1; D remains ambiguous. This CDR3 is 13 amino acids long. V dropped 2 bases and J dropped 7 bases, with 9 bases sitting between them. Looked up from germline, CDR1 is MNHEY and CDR2 is SMNVEV (reference sequence). The CDR3 DNA is TGTGCCAGCAGTTTAGCTAGGGTGAATGAGCAGTTCTTC. Protein product: CASSLARVNEQFF.

The chain recombines TRBV1 with TRBJ1-2; the tabulated D call, TRBD1, remains unverified against the DNA. TRBV1 is labeled a pseudogene. The CDR3 totals 13 residues. The CDR3 DNA sequence: TGCACCAGCAGCCAAGTCCCAGGGGACAGCTACACCTTC. Amino acids: CTSSQVPGDSYTF.